Given below is one T cell receptor beta chain in context. Trimming removed 0 bases from V and 9 bases from J, with 12 bases in between. The CDR3 runs 14 residues. The authors reverse transcribed roughly 0.5 to 1 ug RNA with random hexamers. TCRdb itself ran the immunoSEQ multiplex PCR reads through MiXCR, one entry per CDR3 protein. The sample comprises more than 110,000 distinct CDR3 sequences, about 95% of which are singletons, and 0.14% rests with the top ten. The data derive from a study of CD8 T cells in Susac syndrome. The clonotype comes from a human donor with Susac syndrome. Sequenced input: CD4+ T cells from PBMCs. V is TRBV12-3 or TRBV12-4 and J is TRBJ2-1, with a tentative D call TRBD2 (6 bases). CDR3 in DNA: TGTGCCAGCAGTTTAGCGGAGGGAACAACTGAGCAGTTCTTC. It yields the protein CASSLAEGTTEQFF.